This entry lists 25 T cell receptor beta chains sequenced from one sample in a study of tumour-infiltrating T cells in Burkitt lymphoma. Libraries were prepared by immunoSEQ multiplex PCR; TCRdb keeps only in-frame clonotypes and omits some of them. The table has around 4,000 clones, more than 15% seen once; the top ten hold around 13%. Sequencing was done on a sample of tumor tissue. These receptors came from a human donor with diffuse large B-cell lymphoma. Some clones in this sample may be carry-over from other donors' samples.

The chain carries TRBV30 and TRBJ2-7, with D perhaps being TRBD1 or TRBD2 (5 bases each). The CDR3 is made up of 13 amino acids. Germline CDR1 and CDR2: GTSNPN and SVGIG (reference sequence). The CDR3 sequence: CAHRDLNSYEQYF. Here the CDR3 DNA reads TGTGCTCATCGGGACCTTAACTCCTACGAGCAGTACTTC. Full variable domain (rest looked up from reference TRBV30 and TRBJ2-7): SQTIHQWPATLVQPVGSPLSLECTVEGTSNPNLYWYRQAAGRGLQLLFYSVGIGQISSEVPQNLSASRPQDRQFILSSKKLLLSDSGFYLCAHRDLNSYEQYFGPGTRLTVT.

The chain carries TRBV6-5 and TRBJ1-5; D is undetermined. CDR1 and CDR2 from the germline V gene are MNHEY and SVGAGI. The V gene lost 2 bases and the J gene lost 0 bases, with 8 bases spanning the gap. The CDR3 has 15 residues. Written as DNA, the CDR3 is TGTGCCAGCAGTTACAACGGCGATAGCAATCAGCCCCAGCATTTT. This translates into CASSYNGDSNQPQHF.

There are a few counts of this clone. CDR3 in DNA: TGTGCCAGCAGCTTAGGGACCATTCAAGAGACCCAGTACTTC. It codes for CASSLGTIQETQYF. This rearrangement joins TRBV7-9 to TRBJ2-5; D gene ambiguous. This CDR3 is 14 amino acids long. V was trimmed by 1 base and J by 2 bases, leaving 8 bases between them. Germline-derived CDR1 and CDR2 are SEHNR and FQNEAQ (reference sequence).

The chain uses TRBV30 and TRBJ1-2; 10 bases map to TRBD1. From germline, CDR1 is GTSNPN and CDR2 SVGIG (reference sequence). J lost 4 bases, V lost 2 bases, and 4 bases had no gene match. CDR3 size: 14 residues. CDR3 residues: CAWSPGQGSYGYTF. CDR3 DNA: TGTGCCTGGAGTCCGGGACAGGGGTCCTATGGCTACACCTTC.

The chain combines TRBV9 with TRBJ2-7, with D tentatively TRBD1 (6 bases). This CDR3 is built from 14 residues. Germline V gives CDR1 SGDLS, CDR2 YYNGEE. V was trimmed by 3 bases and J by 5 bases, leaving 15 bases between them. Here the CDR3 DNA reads TGTGCCAGCAGCGCCTACAGGGACCCGGACGAGCAGTACTTC. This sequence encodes CASSAYRDPDEQYF.

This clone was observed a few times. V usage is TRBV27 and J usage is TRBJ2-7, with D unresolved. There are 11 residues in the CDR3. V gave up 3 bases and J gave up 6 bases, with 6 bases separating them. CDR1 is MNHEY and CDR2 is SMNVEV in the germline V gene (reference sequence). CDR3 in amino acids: CASSFGFEQYF. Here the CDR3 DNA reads TGTGCCAGCAGTTTCGGGTTCGAGCAGTACTTC.

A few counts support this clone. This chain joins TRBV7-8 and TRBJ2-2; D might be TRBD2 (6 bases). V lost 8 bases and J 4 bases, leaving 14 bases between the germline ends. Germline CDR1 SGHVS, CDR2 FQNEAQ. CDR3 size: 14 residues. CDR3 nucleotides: TGTGCCAGCCGGTCCGGGACTGGCACCGGGGAGCTGTTTTTT. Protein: CASRSGTGTGELFF.

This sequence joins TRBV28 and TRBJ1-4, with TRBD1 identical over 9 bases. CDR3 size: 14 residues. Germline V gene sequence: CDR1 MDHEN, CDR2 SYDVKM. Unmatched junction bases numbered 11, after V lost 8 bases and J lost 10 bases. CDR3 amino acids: CASLTTGGARKLFF. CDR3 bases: TGTGCCAGCCTTACGACAGGGGGTGCTAGAAAACTGTTTTTT. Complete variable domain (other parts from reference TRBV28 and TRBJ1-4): DVKVTQSSRYLVKRTGEKVFLECVQDMDHENMFWYRQDPGLGLRLIYFSYDVKMKEKGDIPEGYSVSREKKERFSLILESASTNQTSMYLCASLTTGGARKLFFGSGTQLSVL.

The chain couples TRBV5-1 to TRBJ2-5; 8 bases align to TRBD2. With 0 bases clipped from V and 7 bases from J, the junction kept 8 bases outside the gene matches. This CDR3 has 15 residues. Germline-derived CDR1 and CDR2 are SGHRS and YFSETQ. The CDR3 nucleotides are TGCGCCAGCAGCTTGGGGCGGGGGGCCGCACGGACCCAGTACTTC. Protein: CASSLGRGAARTQYF.

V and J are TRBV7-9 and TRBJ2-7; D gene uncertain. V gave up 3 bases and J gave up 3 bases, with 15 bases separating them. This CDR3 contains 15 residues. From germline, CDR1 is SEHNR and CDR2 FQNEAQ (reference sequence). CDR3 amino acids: CASSLVSEDGYEQYF. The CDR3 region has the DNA TGTGCCAGCAGCTTGGTAAGTGAAGACGGCTACGAGCAGTACTTC.

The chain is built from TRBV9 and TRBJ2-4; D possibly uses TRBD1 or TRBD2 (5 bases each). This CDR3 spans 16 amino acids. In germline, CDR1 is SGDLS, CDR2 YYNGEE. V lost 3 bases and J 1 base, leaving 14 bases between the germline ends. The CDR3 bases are TGTGCCAGCAGCGAGGACTGGGGCTCTGCCAAAAACATTCAGTACTTC. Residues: CASSEDWGSAKNIQYF.

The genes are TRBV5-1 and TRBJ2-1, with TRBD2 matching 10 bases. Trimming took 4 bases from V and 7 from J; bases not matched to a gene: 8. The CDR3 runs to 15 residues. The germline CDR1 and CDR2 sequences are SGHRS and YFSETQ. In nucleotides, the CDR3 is TGCGCCAGCAGCCCCGGCCAGCGGGGGGGGAATGAGCAGTTCTTC. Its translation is CASSPGQRGGNEQFF.

CDR3 bases: TGTGCCAGCAGTTATTTTTCTCAGGGTTTCTATGGCTACACCTTC. This codes for CASSYFSQGFYGYTF. The chain has TRBV6-5 and TRBJ1-2, with D tentatively TRBD1 (5 bases). The CDR3 sequence is 15 residues long. Trimming took off 3 bases at V and 4 bases at J, with 15 bases between the two ends. Per the germline V gene, CDR1 is MNHEY and CDR2 is SVGAGI.

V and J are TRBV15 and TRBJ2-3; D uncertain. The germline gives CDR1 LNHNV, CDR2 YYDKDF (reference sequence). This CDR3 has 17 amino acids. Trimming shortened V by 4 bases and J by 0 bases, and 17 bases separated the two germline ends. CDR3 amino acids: CATSTRIATTSTDTQYF. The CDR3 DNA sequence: TGTGCCACCAGCACCCGGATTGCTACTACTAGCACAGATACGCAGTATTTT.

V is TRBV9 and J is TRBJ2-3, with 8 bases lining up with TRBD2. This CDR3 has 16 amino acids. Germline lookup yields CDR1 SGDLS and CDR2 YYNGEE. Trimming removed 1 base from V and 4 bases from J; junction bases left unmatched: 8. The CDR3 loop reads CASSVLSSGSPDTQYF. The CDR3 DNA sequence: TGTGCCAGCAGCGTATTGTCGAGCGGGAGCCCAGATACGCAGTATTTT.

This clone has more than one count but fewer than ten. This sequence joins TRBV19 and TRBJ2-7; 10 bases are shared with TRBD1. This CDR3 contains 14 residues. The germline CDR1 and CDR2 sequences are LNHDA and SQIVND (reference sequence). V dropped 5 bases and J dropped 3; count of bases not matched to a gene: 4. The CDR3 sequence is CASSRRDRGYEQYF. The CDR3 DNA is TGTGCCAGTAGTCGCCGGGACAGGGGCTACGAGCAGTACTTC.

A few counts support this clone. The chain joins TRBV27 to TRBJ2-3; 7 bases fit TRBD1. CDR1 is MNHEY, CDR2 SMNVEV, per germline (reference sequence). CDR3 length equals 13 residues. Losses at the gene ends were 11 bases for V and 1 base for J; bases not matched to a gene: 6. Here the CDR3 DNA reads TGTGCCGGTACAGGGGCCTGCACAGATACGCAGTATTTT. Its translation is CAGTGACTDTQYF.

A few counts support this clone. The CDR3 is CASSVRGTLNTGELFF. CDR3 DNA: TGTGCCAGCAGCGTACGGGGCACACTGAACACCGGGGAGCTGTTTTTT. The chain joins TRBV9 to TRBJ2-2; tentatively, D is TRBD1 or TRBD2 (5 bases each). Germline V gene sequence: CDR1 SGDLS, CDR2 YYNGEE. V lost 1 base and J lost 1, with 11 bases in between. The CDR3 consists of 16 residues.

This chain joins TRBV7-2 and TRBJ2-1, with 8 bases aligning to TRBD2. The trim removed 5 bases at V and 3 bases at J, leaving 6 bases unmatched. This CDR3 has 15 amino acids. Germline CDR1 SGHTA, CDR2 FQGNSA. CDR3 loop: CASSPTSGSYNEQFF. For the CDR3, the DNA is TGTGCCAGCAGCCCCACCAGCGGGAGCTACAATGAGCAGTTCTTC.

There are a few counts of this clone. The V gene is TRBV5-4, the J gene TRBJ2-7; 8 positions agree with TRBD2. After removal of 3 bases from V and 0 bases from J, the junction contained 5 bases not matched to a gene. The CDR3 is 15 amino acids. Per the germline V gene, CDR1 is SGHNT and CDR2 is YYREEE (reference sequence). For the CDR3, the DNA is TGTGCCAGCAGCTATACTAGCGGATACTCCTACGAGCAGTACTTC. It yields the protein CASSYTSGYSYEQYF.

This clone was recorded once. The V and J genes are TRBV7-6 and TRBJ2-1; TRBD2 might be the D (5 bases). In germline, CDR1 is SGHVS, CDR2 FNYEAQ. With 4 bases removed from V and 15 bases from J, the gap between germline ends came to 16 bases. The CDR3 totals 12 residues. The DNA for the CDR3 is TGTGCCAGCAGCTCACCCCCGTTTAGCGCGTTCTTC. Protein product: CASSSPPFSAFF.

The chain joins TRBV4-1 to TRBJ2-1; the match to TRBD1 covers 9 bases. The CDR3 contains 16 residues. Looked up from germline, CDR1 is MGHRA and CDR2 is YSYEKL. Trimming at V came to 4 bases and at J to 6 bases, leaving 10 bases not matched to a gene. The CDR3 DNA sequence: TGCGCCAGCAGCCGCCACGCGGGACAGGGTGGCAATGAGCAGTTCTTC. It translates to CASSRHAGQGGNEQFF.

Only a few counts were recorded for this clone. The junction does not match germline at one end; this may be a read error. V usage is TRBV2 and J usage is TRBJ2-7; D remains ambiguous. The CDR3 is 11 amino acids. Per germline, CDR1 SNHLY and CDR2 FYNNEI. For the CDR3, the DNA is TGTGCCAACAGTGTCCATACCGAGCAGTACTTC. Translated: CANSVHTEQYF. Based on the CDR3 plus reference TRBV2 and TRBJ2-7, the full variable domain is EPEVTQTPSHQVTQMGQEVILRCVPISNHLYFYWYRQILGQKVEFLVSFYNNEISEKSEIFDDQFSVERPDGSNFTLKIRSTKLEDSAMYFCANSVHTEQYFGPGTRLTVT.

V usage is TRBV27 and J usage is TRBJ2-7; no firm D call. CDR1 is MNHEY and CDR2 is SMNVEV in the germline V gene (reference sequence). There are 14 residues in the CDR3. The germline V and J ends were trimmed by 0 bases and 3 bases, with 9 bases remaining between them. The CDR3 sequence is CASSLSIGVYEQYF. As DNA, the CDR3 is TGTGCCAGCAGTTTATCGATTGGGGTCTACGAGCAGTACTTC.

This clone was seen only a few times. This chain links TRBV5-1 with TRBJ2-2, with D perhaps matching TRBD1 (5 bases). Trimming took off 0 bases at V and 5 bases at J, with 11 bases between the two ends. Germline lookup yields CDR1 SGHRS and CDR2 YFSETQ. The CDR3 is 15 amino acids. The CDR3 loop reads CASSLAVSGTGELFF. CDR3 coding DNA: TGCGCCAGCAGCTTGGCCGTGTCAGGGACCGGGGAGCTGTTTTTT.